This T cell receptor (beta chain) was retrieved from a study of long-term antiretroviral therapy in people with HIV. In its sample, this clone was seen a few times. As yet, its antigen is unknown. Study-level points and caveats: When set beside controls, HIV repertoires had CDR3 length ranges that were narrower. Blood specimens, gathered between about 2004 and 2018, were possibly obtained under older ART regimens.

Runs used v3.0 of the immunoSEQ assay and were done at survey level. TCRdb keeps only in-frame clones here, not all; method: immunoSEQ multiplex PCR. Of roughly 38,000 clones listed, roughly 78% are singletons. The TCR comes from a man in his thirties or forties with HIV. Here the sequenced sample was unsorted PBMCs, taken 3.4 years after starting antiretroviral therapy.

The CDR3 sequence: CATSKNLAGAGELFF. As DNA, the CDR3 is TGTGCCACCAGCAAAAATCTAGCGGGAGCCGGGGAGCTGTTTTTT. J is TRBJ2-2 and V is TRBV15; 10 bases agree with TRBD2. In germline, CDR1 is LNHNV, CDR2 YYDKDF (reference sequence). The junction had 5 bases not matched to a gene; V was cut back by 4 bases and J by 6 bases. The CDR3 is 15 residues long. The whole variable domain, filled in from reference TRBV15 and TRBJ2-2, reads DAMVIQNPRYQVTQFGKPVTLSCSQTLNHNVMYWYQQKSSQAPKLLFHYYDKDFNNEADTPDNFQSRRPNTSFCFLDIRSPGLGDTAMYLCATSKNLAGAGELFFGEGSRLTVL.